Below are 29 T cell receptor beta chains sequenced from a single sample in a study of metastatic and nonmetastatic thyroid tumors. With MiXCR, TCRdb reprocessed the PCR reads. The table has some 5,700 clones, just under 30% seen once. All patients were treatment-naive before thyroid surgery. The specimen was adjacent normal tissue. These receptors all come from a female donor with papillary thyroid cancer or a benign thyroid nodule (not recorded which). Some clones in this sample may be carry-over from other donors' samples.

This clone was recorded at least ten times. A read error may be the cause here, since a much bigger clone is one base away. This chain links TRBV6-4 with TRBJ1-6; D call uncertain. Germline loops: CDR1 MRHNA, CDR2 SNTAGT. This CDR3 is built from 13 residues. The CDR3 is CAGSEEGNSPLHF. DNA for the CDR3: TGTGCCGGCAGTGAAGAAGGAAATTCACCCCTCCACTTT.

This clone was found many times. The chain employs TRBV30 and TRBJ2-4, with D possibly TRBD1 on 5 matching bases. Deletions cut 1 base from V and 0 bases from J, with 10 bases between. Germline CDR1 is GTSNPN and CDR2 is SVGIG (reference sequence). The CDR3 has 15 residues. CDR3 in DNA: TGTGCCTGGAGTGAAGTAGGGGTAGCCAAAAACATTCAGTACTTC. Translation gives CAWSEVGVAKNIQYF.

This clone occurred a few times. The chain is built from TRBV24-1 and TRBJ1-2; D might be TRBD1 (5 bases). V lost 4 bases to trimming and J lost 4 bases, with 9 bases between them. This CDR3 has 13 amino acids. Germline V gene lookup returns CDR1 KGHDR and CDR2 SFDVKD. CDR3 bases: TGTGCCACCAGTGACCAGGGTTCCTATGGCTACACCTTC. It is translated as CATSDQGSYGYTF.

The chain joins TRBV7-8 to TRBJ2-7; TRBD2 matches 11 bases. The V and J ends lost 1 base and 2 bases, in that order; junction bases with no gene match: 10. The germline V gene has CDR1 SGHVS and CDR2 FQNEAQ. The CDR3 has 18 residues. CDR3 nucleotide sequence: TGTGCCAGCAGCTTAGTGGGAAGTCTAGCGGGAGGAACCTACGAGCAGTACTTC. Residues: CASSLVGSLAGGTYEQYF.

V gene TRBV24-1 combines with J gene TRBJ2-1, with D perhaps assigned TRBD1 or TRBD2 (5 bases each). Germline CDR1 reads KGHDR; CDR2 reads SFDVKD. The CDR3 totals 12 residues. The germline V and J ends were trimmed by 7 bases and 9 bases, with 12 bases remaining between them. The CDR3 region is CATRGPGTEQFF. CDR3 sequence (DNA): TGTGCCACCAGGGGCCCAGGGACTGAGCAGTTCTTC.

This clone appeared a few times. The chain employs TRBV12-3 or TRBV12-4 and TRBJ1-5; D may be TRBD1 (6 bases). The CDR3 contains 15 residues. Trimming pared 2 bases from V and 7 bases from J, leaving 15 bases between. DNA for the CDR3: TGTGCCAGCAGTTTATCCGCAGGGGCGGGACAGCCCCAGCATTTT. It is translated as CASSLSAGAGQPQHF.

The chain recombines TRBV30 with TRBJ2-4; 11 nucleotides line up with TRBD2. CDR1 is GTSNPN and CDR2 is SVGIG in the germline V gene (reference sequence). This CDR3 contains 20 residues. V dropped 0 bases and J dropped 0; count of bases not matched to a gene: 13. CDR3 loop: CAWSVPTSGSFGLAKNIQYF. CDR3 DNA: TGTGCCTGGAGTGTACCCACTAGCGGGAGTTTTGGCCTAGCCAAAAACATTCAGTACTTC.

By proportion, this clone is medium-sized (0.01 to 0.1%). The rearrangement uses TRBV10-2 and TRBJ2-1; D not certain. The V gene's germline CDR1 is WSHSY and CDR2 SAAADI. The ends were cut back, 8 bases at V and 7 bases at J, with 9 bases in the middle. CDR3 length equals 11 residues. CDR3 bases: TGCGCCAGCCGACACGGGAATGAGCAGTTCTTC. Amino acid sequence: CASRHGNEQFF.

This clone is deemed medium-sized. The chain carries TRBV11-2 and TRBJ1-5; a possible D gene is TRBD1 (6 bases). CDR3 length: 14 residues. In germline, CDR1 is SGHAT, CDR2 FQNNGV. Trimming left V 0 bases short and J 7 bases short, with 10 bases between. The CDR3 spells CASSLEGGRQPQHF. CDR3 sequence (DNA): TGTGCCAGCAGCTTAGAAGGGGGGAGACAGCCCCAGCATTTT.

Worth noting for this clone: This CDR3 fails to terminate in the conserved phenylalanine or tryptophan, so it likely reflects a read error. CDR3 DNA: TGTGCCAGCAGAATTCCAACCGGGACAGTATACAATGAGCAGTTCCTC. Translation gives CASRIPTGTVYNEQFL. The V and J genes are TRBV6-1 and TRBJ2-1, with 7 positions matching TRBD1. Germline V gives CDR1 MNHNS, CDR2 SASEGT. This CDR3 spans 16 amino acids. Trimming at V came to 6 bases and at J to 4 bases, leaving 12 bases not matched to a gene.

Sample share makes this clone medium-sized. V is TRBV7-2 and J is TRBJ2-2; D may be TRBD1 or TRBD2 (5 bases each). The CDR3 is 15 residues long. CDR1 and CDR2 (germline): SGHTA, FQGNSA. V was shortened by 2 bases and J by 7 bases, with 14 bases between the two germline ends. The CDR3 nucleotides are TGTGCCAGCAGCTTAAGAGGGGATCGGGACGGGGAGCTGTTTTTT. Translation: CASSLRGDRDGELFF.

The V and J genes are TRBV30 and TRBJ1-2; 9 bases agree with TRBD1. Germline CDR1 GTSNPN, CDR2 SVGIG (reference sequence). This CDR3 comprises 13 residues. V dropped 4 bases and J dropped 8; count of bases not matched to a gene: 8. CDR3 loop: CAWNPGQGSGYTF. The CDR3 nucleotides read TGTGCCTGGAACCCGGGACAGGGCTCCGGCTACACCTTC.

This clone was seen at least ten times. The chain recombines TRBV27 with TRBJ2-7; 8 nucleotides agree with TRBD1. There are 13 residues in the CDR3. Per the germline V gene, CDR1 is MNHEY and CDR2 is SMNVEV (reference sequence). J was trimmed by 5 bases and V by 6 bases; bases with no gene match: 6. The CDR3 reads CASRYGQGDEQYF. In nucleotides, the CDR3 is TGTGCCAGCAGGTATGGACAGGGAGACGAGCAGTACTTC.

The V and J genes are TRBV6-1 and TRBJ2-1, with 8 bases that match TRBD1. With 8 bases clipped from V and 4 bases from J, the junction kept 7 bases outside the gene matches. Germline-derived CDR1 and CDR2 are MNHNS and SASEGT. The CDR3 contains 14 residues. The CDR3 is CASGPTGAYNEQFF. CDR3 DNA sequence: TGTGCCAGCGGTCCGACAGGGGCATACAATGAGCAGTTCTTC.

V and J are TRBV27 and TRBJ1-2; possible D gene TRBD1, 5 bases. V was shortened by 5 bases and J by 4 bases, with 14 bases between the two germline ends. The germline V gene encodes CDR1 MNHEY and CDR2 SMNVEV (reference sequence). The CDR3 spans 14 residues. The CDR3 nucleotides read TGTGCCAGCAGTATAACGGGGGTGGGCTATGGCTACACCTTC. It yields the protein CASSITGVGYGYTF.

The rearrangement uses TRBV7-3 and TRBJ2-2, with D perhaps matching TRBD1 (5 bases). This CDR3 has 15 amino acids. In germline, CDR1 is SGHTA, CDR2 FQGTGA. V was shortened by 5 bases and J by 0 bases, with 10 bases between the two germline ends. The CDR3 is CASSRRGTNTGELFF. The CDR3 nucleotides read TGTGCCAGCAGCCGAAGGGGTACGAACACCGGGGAGCTGTTTTTT.

This clone has just a few counts. This chain uses TRBV28 with TRBJ2-5, with 8 bases identical to TRBD2. Germline V gene sequence: CDR1 MDHEN, CDR2 SYDVKM. J gave up 6 bases and V 5 bases, and 23 bases lay outside the gene matches. CDR3 length equals 19 residues. The CDR3 bases are TGTGCCAGCAGTACACCCGGGGGCGGTCTGAGCGGGAGTGCGAAGACCCAGTACTTC. It translates to CASSTPGGGLSGSAKTQYF.

The V gene is TRBV19, the J gene TRBJ1-5; 11 nucleotides agree with TRBD1. The CDR3 runs 16 residues. Germline assignment: CDR1 LNHDA and CDR2 SQIVND (reference sequence). J was trimmed by 4 bases and V by 8 bases; bases with no gene match: 10. The CDR3 region is CASRWDRGVENQPQHF. The CDR3 coding sequence is TGTGCCAGTCGATGGGACAGGGGGGTAGAGAATCAGCCCCAGCATTTT.

Judged by abundance, this clone is medium-sized. V usage is TRBV4-2 and J usage is TRBJ1-3; weak D call: TRBD1 (6 bases). The CDR3 runs 16 residues. V shed 0 bases and J shed 2 bases, with 11 bases lying between them. Germline assignment: CDR1 LGHNA and CDR2 YNFKEQ. CDR3 bases: TGTGCCAGCAGCCAAGATGGGGGGGACACTGGAAACACCATATATTTT. Translated: CASSQDGGDTGNTIYF.

This clone occurred once. V gene TRBV11-3 combines with J gene TRBJ2-7; 10 nucleotides line up with TRBD1. The V gene end was trimmed by 3 bases and the J gene end by 5 bases; junction bases not matched to a gene: 1. This CDR3 has 13 residues. Germline V gene sequence: CDR1 SGHNT, CDR2 YENEEA. CDR3 in DNA: TGTGCCAGCAGCTTCGGACAGGGGGACGAGCAGTACTTC. As protein: CASSFGQGDEQYF.

The V call is TRBV20-1, the J call TRBJ1-1; tentative D call: TRBD1 (5 bases). V was clipped by 3 bases and J by 5 bases, with 19 bases between them. The germline V gene encodes CDR1 DFQATT and CDR2 SNEGSKA (reference sequence). This CDR3 has 15 amino acids. The CDR3 DNA is TGCAGTGCTAGGGCCCAGGGAGGAGTGTGGACTGAAGCTTTCTTT. Translated, it gives CSARAQGGVWTEAFF.

This clone was seen more than once but under ten times. V gene TRBV24-1 combines with J gene TRBJ2-2; possibly TRBD1 for D (5 bases). CDR3 length: 15 residues. Germline V gene data show CDR1 as KGHDR and CDR2 as SFDVKD. Trimming pared 0 bases from V and 3 bases from J, leaving 7 bases between. The CDR3, as DNA: TGTGCCACCAGTGATTTGGTGACAGACACCGGGGAGCTGTTTTTT. Residues: CATSDLVTDTGELFF.

The V gene is TRBV5-1, the J gene TRBJ1-1; TRBD1 agrees at 9 bases. Germline V gene sequence: CDR1 SGHRS, CDR2 YFSETQ. The CDR3 spans 16 residues. The ends lost 7 bases at V and 7 bases at J; junction bases unmatched: 17. The DNA of the CDR3 is TGCGCCAGCCGCTACGATACCCGACAGGGGGGGGGTGAAGCTTTCTTT. It codes for CASRYDTRQGGGEAFF.

In its sample, this clone was seen once. This clone may be a read error of a much larger clone one base away. Different DNA sequences within this sample yield the same CDR3. This rearrangement joins TRBV11-2 to TRBJ2-3; 7 positions match TRBD2. The CDR3 is 14 amino acids. J lost 12 bases, V lost 3 bases, and 12 bases had no gene match. Germline CDR1 and CDR2: SGHAT and FQNNGV. The CDR3 DNA reads as TGTGCCAGCAGCTTGGGGGGAGGGACCGAGGGTCAGTATTTT. This encodes CASSLGGGTEGQYF.

This clone appeared a few times. The gene calls are TRBV27 and TRBJ1-5; 7 positions agree with TRBD1. Germline loops: CDR1 MNHEY, CDR2 SMNVEV (reference sequence). The V gene end was trimmed by 1 base and the J gene end by 4 bases; junction bases not matched to a gene: 1. This CDR3 comprises 14 residues. CDR3 region: CASSLYRGNQPQHF. In DNA form, the CDR3 reads TGTGCCAGCAGTTTATACAGGGGTAATCAGCCCCAGCATTTT.

This clone is deemed medium-sized. J is TRBJ2-2 and V is TRBV27; possible D gene TRBD1, 5 bases. Trimming shortened V by 6 bases and J by 2 bases, and 13 bases separated the two germline ends. The germline V gene encodes CDR1 MNHEY and CDR2 SMNVEV (reference sequence). CDR3 length: 15 residues. CDR3 loop: CASSRTIRNTGELFF. CDR3 sequence (DNA): TGTGCCAGCAGCCGGACAATACGAAACACCGGGGAGCTGTTTTTT.

The chain couples TRBV7-8 to TRBJ1-1, with 9 bases fitting TRBD1. The CDR3 is made up of 14 amino acids. The germline V gene encodes CDR1 SGHVS and CDR2 FQNEAQ. J lost 10 bases, V lost 3 bases, and 9 bases had no gene match. In nucleotides, the CDR3 is TGTGCCAGCAGCTTGGTGGGACAGGGTGGAGGAGCTTTCTTT. Its protein is CASSLVGQGGGAFF.

This clone was picked up a small number of times. The V call is TRBV6-2 or TRBV6-3, the J call TRBJ2-7, with 7 bases matching TRBD1. The germline CDR1 and CDR2 sequences are MNHEY and SVGEGT. Trimming at V came to 0 bases and at J to 2 bases, leaving 7 bases not matched to a gene. The CDR3 covers 16 residues. CDR3 residues: CASSYSALGTAYEQYF. The CDR3 region has the DNA TGTGCCAGCAGTTACTCCGCATTAGGGACAGCCTACGAGCAGTACTTC.

The rearrangement joins TRBV15 to TRBJ2-7; TRBD2 agrees at 15 bases. The CDR3 runs 20 residues. Trimming removed 0 bases from V and 0 bases from J; junction bases left unmatched: 9. From germline, CDR1 is LNHNV and CDR2 YYDKDF (reference sequence). CDR3 region: CATSRDGGLAGGPGSYEQYF. The CDR3 DNA reads TGTGCCACCAGCAGAGATGGTGGACTAGCGGGAGGGCCGGGCTCCTACGAGCAGTACTTC.